This TCR beta chain was identified in a study of blood T cell repertoires in COVID-19. Across the study: Acute-phase and convalescent COVID-19 samples originated in the United States, Italy and Spain. PBMCs, B-cell-depleted T cells, or T cells provided the cDNA or gDNA that made up the material.

Here immunoSEQ multiplex PCR was the method, and the copy in TCRdb shows in-frame clones only, minus some. Among fewer than 150,000 clones listed, 85% to 90% were seen once. The clonotype originates from a woman older than 75 with acute or convalescent COVID-19. Sequencing was done on a sample of peripheral blood.

This CDR3 is CASSESAVYDQPQHF. As DNA, the CDR3 is TGTGCCAGCTCAGAAAGCGCGGTGTATGATCAGCCCCAGCATTTT. The chain uses TRBV18 and TRBJ1-5; D ambiguous. The CDR3 consists of 15 residues. Germline V gene data show CDR1 as KGHSH and CDR2 as LQKENI. V gave up 5 bases and J gave up 5 bases, with 16 bases separating them.